This TCR beta chain originates from a study of blood T cell repertoires in COVID-19. Study members were between roughly 18 and 89 years old and lived in some 22 US regions. Per the original methods: Estimates of nucleated cell counts were drawn from the amplification of reference gene primers. Using immunoSEQ multiplex PCR, the repertoire was profiled, and TCRdb retains in-frame clones only, with some absent. D and trimming were read from the DNA, whereas the V and J calls and clone size are those reported in that table. The sample consists of under 450,000 clones, roughly 86% of them appearing once. Unmatched junction bases numbered 8, after V lost 5 bases and J lost 7 bases. CDR3 length: 13 residues. Germline CDR1 reads SGDLS; CDR2 reads YYNGEE.

The specimen was PBMCs or T cells enriched from blood (not recorded which). This TCR came from a young man who had recovered from COVID-19. The rearrangement links TRBV9 to TRBJ1-2; TRBD1 matches at 7 bases. CDR3 DNA sequence: TGTGCCAGCAGTTTGACAGGGTCGGGTGGCTACACCTTC. Translating gives CASSLTGSGGYTF.